This TCR beta chain was identified in a study of cytomegalovirus exposure and HLA in healthy donors. The CDR3 is 14 residues long. Germline CDR1 and CDR2: SGHRS and YFSETQ. A multiplex PCR was run with 60 Vbeta primers and 13 Jbeta primers. Repertoires were generated with immunoSEQ multiplex PCR, while TCRdb's copy carries only in-frame clones and drops some. Seen in this sample are approximately 100,000 clones; the ten most common clones hold around 3.2%. Findings and caveats of the study: Upon later analysis, TCR association rates were observed to vary by HLA locus, being highest for DRB1 and lowest for HLA-C. After further analysis at a later stage, roughly 16,000 TCR beta sequences were associated with HLA alleles at 0.05 false discovery rate.

Comments on this clone: Antigen specificity is unknown.

The V gene is TRBV5-1, the J gene TRBJ2-5; weak D call: TRBD2 (5 bases). The J call may be incorrect, as the DNA end agrees better with TRBJ2-7. The sequenced sample consisted of PBMCs. The sequence derives from a man aged 40-49 years in good health and CMV-seronegative. In DNA, the CDR3 is TGCGCCAGCAGCTTGGTTGTCGGGCGGGACGAGCAGTACTTC. Amino acids: CASSLVVGRDEQYF.